Presented here are 6 T cell receptor beta chains from one specimen sequenced in a study of CD4+ T cells in melanoma. The assay was immunoSEQ multiplex PCR, and TCRdb's table has in-frame clones only and misses some. Of some 47,000 clones in the sample, approximately 89% were seen once. Sequenced sample: peripheral blood. These receptors all come from a human donor with melanoma.

The chain recombines TRBV27 with TRBJ2-5; 7 bases match TRBD2. Germline trimming cut 8 bases from V and 5 bases from J; bases unmatched to any gene: 8. The CDR3 spans 13 residues. Germline CDR1 reads MNHEY; CDR2 reads SMNVEV (reference sequence). The CDR3 DNA is TGTGCCAGCCAAGCGGGGCTGCGGGAGACCCAGTACTTC. Protein product: CASQAGLRETQYF.

The chain uses TRBV7-9 and TRBJ1-5, with no clear D. The CDR3 contains 14 residues. Trimming stripped 2 bases from V and 6 bases from J, with 11 bases between. Germline CDR1 reads SEHNR; CDR2 reads FQNEAQ (reference sequence). CDR3 loop: CASSLNLEPQPQHF. As DNA, the CDR3 is TGTGCCAGCAGCTTAAATCTGGAGCCTCAGCCCCAGCATTTT. The full variable domain, with the rest looked up from reference TRBV7-9 and TRBJ1-5, is DTGVSQNPRHKITKRGQNVTFRCDPISEHNRLYWYRQTLGQGPEFLTYFQNEAQLEKSRLLSDRFSAERPKGSFSTLEIQRTEQGDSAMYLCASSLNLEPQPQHFGDGTRLSIL.

This clone was detected once. The genes are TRBV27 and TRBJ2-2; 11 nucleotides align to TRBD2. This CDR3 is built from 17 residues. Per the germline V gene, CDR1 is MNHEY and CDR2 is SMNVEV (reference sequence). Trimming cost V 5 bases and J 3 bases; bases outside gene matches: 8. CDR3 nucleotide sequence: TGTGCCAGCAGTCCCACACTAGCGGGGGCTCACACCGGGGAGCTGTTTTTT. As protein: CASSPTLAGAHTGELFF.

The chain employs TRBV10-1 and TRBJ2-1; D uncertain. Trimming stripped 3 bases from V and 7 bases from J, with 7 bases between. Germline V gives CDR1 WNHNN, CDR2 SYGVQD (reference sequence). This CDR3 comprises 12 residues. CDR3 in DNA: TGCGCCAGCAGTGACAACGGGAATGAGCAGTTCTTC. Residues: CASSDNGNEQFF.

The rearrangement links TRBV7-2 to TRBJ1-2; D remains ambiguous. The CDR3 sequence is 12 residues long. V lost 7 bases and J lost 8, with 14 bases in between. CDR1 is SGHTA, CDR2 FQGNSA, per germline. The CDR3 DNA sequence: TGTGCCAGCAACTCTATTACGGGGGGCTACACCTTC. This codes for CASNSITGGYTF.

The V call is TRBV7-6, the J call TRBJ2-7, with D unresolved. CDR3 size: 18 residues. Germline V CDR1 and CDR2: SGHVS, FNYEAQ. The V gene lost 2 bases and the J gene lost 3 bases, with 23 bases spanning the gap. CDR3 amino acids: CASSLPSGTPLSDYEQYF. DNA of the CDR3: TGTGCCAGCAGCTTACCTAGTGGTACTCCGCTTTCTGACTACGAGCAGTACTTC.